This T cell receptor beta chain came from a study of tumor and adjacent non-tumor tissue in lung cancer. On the study more broadly: The cohort had 12 to 13 adenocarcinoma, a couple of squamous cell and 1 small cell patients. Study-level points and caveats: Compared with tumor, normal lung showed significantly lower TCR diversity. Higher tumor TCR diversity was associated with shorter survival.

This CDR3 region has 16 residues. Germline V gives CDR1 MNHEY, CDR2 SVGEGT. Trimming took 10 bases from V and 0 from J, leaving 22 bases between them. With regard to this clonotype: Its antigen is undetermined.

The library came from three nested PCR rounds adapted from ARM-PCR protocols. TCRdb analysed the multiplex PCR reads with MiXCR anew, one entry per CDR3 protein. The repertoire has fewer than 120,000 distinct CDR3 sequences, under 90% of them found once; the top ten carry 20% to 25%. The template was RNA from unsorted bulk tissue. Sequenced material: lung tumor tissue. The sequence was collected from a man aged 70-80 years with non-small cell lung cancer. The V call is TRBV6-2 or TRBV6-3, the J call TRBJ2-7, with D possibly TRBD1 on 6 matching bases. The CDR3 protein is CANSYRTVLSSYEQYF. The DNA for the CDR3 is TGTGCCAATAGTTACCGGACAGTACTTTCCTCCTACGAGCAGTACTTC.